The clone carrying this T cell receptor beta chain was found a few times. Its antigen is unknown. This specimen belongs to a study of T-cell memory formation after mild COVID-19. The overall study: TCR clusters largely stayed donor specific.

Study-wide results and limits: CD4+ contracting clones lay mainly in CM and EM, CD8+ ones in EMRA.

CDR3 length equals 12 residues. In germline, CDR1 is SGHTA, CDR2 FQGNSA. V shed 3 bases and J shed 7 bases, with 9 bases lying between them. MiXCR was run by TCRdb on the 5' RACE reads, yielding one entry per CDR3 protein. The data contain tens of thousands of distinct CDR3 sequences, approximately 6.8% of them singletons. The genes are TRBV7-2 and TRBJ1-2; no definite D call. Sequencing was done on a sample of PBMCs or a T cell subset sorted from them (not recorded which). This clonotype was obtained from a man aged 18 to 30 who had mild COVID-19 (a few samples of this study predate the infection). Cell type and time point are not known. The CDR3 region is CASSFRGGGYTF. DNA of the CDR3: TGTGCCAGCAGCTTCCGGGGAGGTGGCTACACCTTC. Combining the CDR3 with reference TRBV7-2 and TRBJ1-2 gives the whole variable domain GAGVSQSPSNKVTEKGKDVELRCDPISGHTALYWYRQSLGQGLEFLIYFQGNSAPDKSGLPSDRFSAERTGGSVSTLTIQRTQQEDSAVYLCASSFRGGGYTFGSGTRLTVV.